This T cell receptor beta chain was found in a study of chemoradiotherapy in HPV16-positive cancers. Study in general: Candidate HPV-specific clones and shared TCR motifs came from a couple of HPV16-positive patients.

The assay was immunoSEQ multiplex PCR, and TCRdb's table has in-frame clones only and misses some. The sample includes 9,500 to 15,000 clones, around 85% seen only once; the top ten take less than 3.5%. V gave up 4 bases and J gave up 6 bases, with 11 bases separating them. This CDR3 comprises 13 residues. Germline V gene data show CDR1 as MNHEY and CDR2 as SMNVEV (reference sequence). Study outcomes and limitations: The functional HPV-specific definition rests on just two HPV16-positive patients.

In the case of this clone: Its antigen is still unknown.

Over chemoradiotherapy, repertoires were sampled more than once. This sample comprised blood, obtained from a patient who underwent chemoradiotherapy. This rearrangement joins TRBV27 to TRBJ2-3; D gene unclear. This TCR was recovered from a human donor with HPV-associated anogenital cancer. CDR3 DNA sequence: TGTGCCAGCAGTTACCGGGCCCAGGATACGCAGTATTTT. Translating gives CASSYRAQDTQYF.